The clone carrying this T cell receptor beta chain was seen repeatedly, ten times or more. Profiling relied on immunoSEQ multiplex PCR, and the TCRdb table lists in-frame clones only, not all of them. The table records some 300,000 clones, around 86% of them present only once. These data belong to a study of blood T cell repertoires in COVID-19. About the research overall: Sites in the United States, Italy and Spain provided acute and convalescent COVID-19 samples. The cDNA or gDNA used as material had been derived from T cells, B-cell-depleted T cells, or PBMCs.

CDR3 length: 12 residues. Deletions cut 5 bases from V and 2 bases from J, with 6 bases between. Germline V gene data show CDR1 as SGHAT and CDR2 as FQNNGV. This chain uses TRBV11-2 with TRBJ1-2, with a weak D call TRBD1 (5 bases). The TCR was taken from a woman aged 40 to 49 who had recovered from COVID-19. The sequenced sample was PBMCs or T cells enriched from blood (not recorded which). The CDR3 loop is CASSDSNYGYTF. The CDR3, as DNA: TGTGCCAGCAGCGACAGCAACTATGGCTACACCTTC.